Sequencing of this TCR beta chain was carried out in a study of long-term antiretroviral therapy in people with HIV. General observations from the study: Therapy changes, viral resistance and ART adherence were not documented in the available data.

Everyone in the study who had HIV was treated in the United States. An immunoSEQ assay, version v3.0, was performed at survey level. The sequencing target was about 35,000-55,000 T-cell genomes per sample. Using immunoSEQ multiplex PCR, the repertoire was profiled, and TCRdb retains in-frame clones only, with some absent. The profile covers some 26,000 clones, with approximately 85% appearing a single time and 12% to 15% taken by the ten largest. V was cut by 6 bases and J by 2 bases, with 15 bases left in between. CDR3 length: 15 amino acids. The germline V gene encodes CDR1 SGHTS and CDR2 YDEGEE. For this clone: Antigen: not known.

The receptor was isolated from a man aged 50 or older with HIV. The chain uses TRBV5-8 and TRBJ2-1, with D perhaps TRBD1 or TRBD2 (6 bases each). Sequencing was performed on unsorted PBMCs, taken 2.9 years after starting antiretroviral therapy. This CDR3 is CASTQRGGPYNEQFF. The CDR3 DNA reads TGTGCCAGCACACAGCGTGGGGGGCCCTACAATGAGCAGTTCTTC.